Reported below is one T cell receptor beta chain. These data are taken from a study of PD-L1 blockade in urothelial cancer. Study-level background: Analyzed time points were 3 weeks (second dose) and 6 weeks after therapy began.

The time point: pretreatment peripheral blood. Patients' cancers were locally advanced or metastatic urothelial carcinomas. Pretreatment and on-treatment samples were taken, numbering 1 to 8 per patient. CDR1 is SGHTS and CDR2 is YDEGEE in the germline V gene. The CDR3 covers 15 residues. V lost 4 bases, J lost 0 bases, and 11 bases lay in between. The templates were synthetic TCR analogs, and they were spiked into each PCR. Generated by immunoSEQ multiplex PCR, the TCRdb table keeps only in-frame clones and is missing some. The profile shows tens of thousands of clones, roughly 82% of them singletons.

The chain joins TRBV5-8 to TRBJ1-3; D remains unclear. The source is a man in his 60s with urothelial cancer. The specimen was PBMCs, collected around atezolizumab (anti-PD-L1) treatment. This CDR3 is CASSRGLNSGNTIYF. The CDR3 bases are TGTGCCAGCAGCAGAGGGCTGAACTCTGGAAACACCATATATTTT.